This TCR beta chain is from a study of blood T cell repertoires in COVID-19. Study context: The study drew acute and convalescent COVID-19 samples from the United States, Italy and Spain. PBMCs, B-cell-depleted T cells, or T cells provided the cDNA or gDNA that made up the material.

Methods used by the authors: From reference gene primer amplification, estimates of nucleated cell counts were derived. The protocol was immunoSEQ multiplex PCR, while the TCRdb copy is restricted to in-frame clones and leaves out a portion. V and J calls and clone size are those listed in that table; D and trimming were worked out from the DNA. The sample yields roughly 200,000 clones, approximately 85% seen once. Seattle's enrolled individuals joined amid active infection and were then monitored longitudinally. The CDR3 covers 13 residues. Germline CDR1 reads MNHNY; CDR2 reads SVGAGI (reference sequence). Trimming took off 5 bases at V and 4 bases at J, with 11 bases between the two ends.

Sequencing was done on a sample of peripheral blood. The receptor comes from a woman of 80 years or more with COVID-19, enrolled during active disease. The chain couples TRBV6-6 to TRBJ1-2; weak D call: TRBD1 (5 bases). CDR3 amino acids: CASSDQGSYGYTF. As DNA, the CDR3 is TGTGCCAGCAGTGATCAGGGAAGCTATGGCTACACCTTC.